A single T cell receptor (beta chain) is shown here with its context. The sample is drawn from a study of blood T cell repertoires in COVID-19. Only in-frame clones appear in the TCRdb table, and some are missing; sequencing was by immunoSEQ multiplex PCR. The sample has about 170,000 clones; 80% to 90% are singletons. The CDR3 runs to 14 residues. Germline V gene sequence: CDR1 MNHEY, CDR2 SVGEGT. V lost 5 bases and J lost 5; bases outside the gene matches: 7. This TCR derives from a woman in her 70s with COVID-19, enrolled during active disease. The chain joins TRBV6-2 or TRBV6-3 to TRBJ2-7, with 9 bases aligning to TRBD2. The source material was peripheral blood. The CDR3 reads CASSVAGGPDEQYV. As DNA, the CDR3 is TGTGCCAGCAGTGTGGCGGGGGGGCCTGACGAGCAGTACGTC.